This TCR beta chain was identified during a study of identical twins. V dropped 2 bases and J dropped 4 bases, with 11 bases sitting between them. The CDR3 contains 15 residues. This clonotype was found many times. TCRdb ran MiXCR on the 5' RACE reads and lists one entry per CDR3 protein. Of about 100,000 distinct CDR3 sequences listed, roughly 6% were seen once; the top ten hold 12%. This receptor was obtained from a woman aged 50 to 60 in good health. Sequencing input: memory T cells sorted from blood. The chain employs TRBV12-3 or TRBV12-4 and TRBJ1-4; tentatively, D is TRBD1 (5 bases). The CDR3 coding sequence is TGTGCCAGCAGTTTACGAAGTCAGGGTAATGAAAAACTGTTTTTT. It yields the protein CASSLRSQGNEKLFF.